The 8 T cell receptor beta chains in this list originate from one sample, sequenced in a study of blood T cell repertoires in COVID-19. Here immunoSEQ multiplex PCR was the method, and the copy in TCRdb shows in-frame clones only, minus some. In the table there are roughly 250,000 clones, roughly 84% of which are singletons. Specimen: peripheral blood. These receptors all come from a person between 65 and 79 years old with COVID-19, enrolled during active disease.

V and J are TRBV19 and TRBJ1-1, with 7 bases fitting TRBD1. The germline gives CDR1 LNHDA, CDR2 SQIVND (reference sequence). CDR3 size: 14 residues. J gave up 6 bases and V 7 bases, and 11 bases lay outside the gene matches. This chain's CDR3 is CASIPQQGYSEAFF. The CDR3 DNA reads TGTGCCAGTATACCTCAACAGGGGTACTCTGAAGCTTTCTTT.

CDR3 region: CASSPPGQSSYEQYF. CDR3 nucleotides: TGTGCCAGCAGTCCCCCGGGACAAAGCTCCTACGAGCAGTACTTC. V is TRBV27 and J is TRBJ2-7; D is perhaps TRBD1 (6 bases). The CDR3 has 15 residues. V was clipped by 5 bases and J by 0 bases, with 14 bases between them. Germline CDR1 is MNHEY and CDR2 is SMNVEV (reference sequence).

The J gene is TRBJ2-1, the V gene TRBV19; weak D call: TRBD1 (5 bases). Per the germline V gene, CDR1 is LNHDA and CDR2 is SQIVND (reference sequence). CDR3 length: 13 amino acids. The ends were cut back, 5 bases at V and 7 bases at J, with 12 bases in the middle. CDR3 nucleotides: TGTGCCAGTAGTGAGCAGGGTTGGAATGAGCAGTTCTTC. Its protein product is CASSEQGWNEQFF.

CDR3 nucleotides: TGTGCCAGCAGTGTGAAGCGGGGGTACAATGAGCAGTTCTTC. The encoded protein is CASSVKRGYNEQFF. The chain joins TRBV6-4 to TRBJ2-1, with 8 positions matching TRBD2. V was pared by 4 bases and J by 4 bases, with 3 bases of the junction left unmatched. This CDR3 spans 14 amino acids. Germline loops: CDR1 MRHNA, CDR2 SNTAGT.

V gene TRBV30 combines with J gene TRBJ1-4, with 8 positions matching TRBD1. The length of the CDR3 is 12 residues. V gave up 5 bases and J gave up 7 bases; unmatched junction bases: 3. Germline V lookup: CDR1 GTSNPN, CDR2 SVGIG (reference sequence). The CDR3 region is CAWGQGGEKLFF. CDR3 DNA sequence: TGTGCCTGGGGACAGGGTGGTGAAAAACTGTTTTTT.

The chain is built from TRBV6-2 or TRBV6-3 and TRBJ1-1; tentative D call: TRBD1 (6 bases). Germline V gene data show CDR1 as MNHEY and CDR2 as SVGEGT. This CDR3 has 14 residues. Trimming pared 0 bases from V and 11 bases from J, leaving 16 bases between. CDR3 protein: CASSYSSRGTRAFF. CDR3 DNA sequence: TGTGCCAGCAGTTACTCGAGTCGTGGGACAAGGGCTTTCTTT.

This clone has more than one count but fewer than ten. The chain carries TRBV5-4 and TRBJ2-2; tentative D call: TRBD1 (6 bases). Trimming took 0 bases from V and 2 from J, leaving 11 bases between them. The CDR3 totals 16 residues. Per germline, CDR1 SGHNT and CDR2 YYREEE (reference sequence). Written as DNA, the CDR3 is TGTGCCAGCAGCTTGGCCAAGGGGGTTAACACCGGGGAGCTGTTTTTT. It codes for CASSLAKGVNTGELFF.

V usage is TRBV3-1 (or the pseudogene TRBV3-2) and J usage is TRBJ2-5; 11 bases match TRBD1. The length of the CDR3 is 15 residues. The germline CDR1 and CDR2 sequences are LGHDT and YNNKEL (reference sequence). V dropped 4 bases and J dropped 5; count of bases not matched to a gene: 6. This chain's CDR3 is CASSRRTGGAETQYF. The DNA of the CDR3 is TGTGCCAGCAGCCGACGGACAGGGGGCGCGGAGACCCAGTACTTC.